This TCR beta chain was retrieved from a study of response to subunit inactivated influenza vaccine. Study results and caveats: The authors proposed limited new T cell recruitment per seasonal influenza vaccination.

MiXCR, applied by TCRdb to the RT-PCR reads, yields one record per CDR3 protein. The table includes over 150,000 distinct CDR3 sequences, nearly 9.5% detected once. The germline gives CDR1 MDHEN, CDR2 SYDVKM. With 3 bases clipped from V and 8 bases from J, the junction kept 8 bases outside the gene matches. The CDR3 extends over 16 amino acids. About this clonotype itself: The antigen remains unidentified.

The specimen was non-naive T cells sorted from PBMCs, collected on the day of vaccination. V and J are TRBV28 and TRBJ2-1; 12 nucleotides agree with TRBD2. The origin of this receptor is a man in his fifties or sixties who received an inactivated influenza vaccine. The CDR3 coding sequence is TGTGCCAGCAGTTTGACTAGCGGGAGAACCAAGGATGAGCAGTTCTTC. Encoded protein: CASSLTSGRTKDEQFF.